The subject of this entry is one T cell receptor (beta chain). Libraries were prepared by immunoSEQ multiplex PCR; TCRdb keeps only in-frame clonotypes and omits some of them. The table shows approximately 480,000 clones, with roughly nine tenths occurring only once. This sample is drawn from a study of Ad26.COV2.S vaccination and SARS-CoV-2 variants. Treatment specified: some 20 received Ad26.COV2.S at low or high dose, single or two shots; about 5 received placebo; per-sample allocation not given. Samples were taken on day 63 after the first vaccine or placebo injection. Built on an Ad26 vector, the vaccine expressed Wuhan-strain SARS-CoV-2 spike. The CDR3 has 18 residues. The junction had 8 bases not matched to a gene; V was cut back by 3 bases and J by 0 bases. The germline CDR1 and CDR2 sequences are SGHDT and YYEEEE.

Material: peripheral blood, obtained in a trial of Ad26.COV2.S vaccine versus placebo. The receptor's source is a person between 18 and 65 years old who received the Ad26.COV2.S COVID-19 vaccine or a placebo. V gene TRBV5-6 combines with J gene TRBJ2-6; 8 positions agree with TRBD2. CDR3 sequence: CASSSPGGALSGANVLTF. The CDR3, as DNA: TGTGCCAGCAGCTCCCCGGGGGGGGCCCTCTCTGGGGCCAACGTCCTGACTTTC.